This T cell receptor (beta chain) was obtained from a study of control samples from healthy donors and cancer patients. Repertoires were generated with immunoSEQ multiplex PCR, while TCRdb's copy carries only in-frame clones and drops some. The sample shows 130,000 or so clones, roughly 89% of them seen only once. This CDR3 comprises 17 residues. The V gene end was trimmed by 3 bases and the J gene end by 1 base; junction bases not matched to a gene: 11. Germline loops: CDR1 LGHNA, CDR2 YNFKEQ. The sequence was collected from a man in his thirties or forties in good health. V gene TRBV4-2 combines with J gene TRBJ1-2; TRBD1 aligns across 7 bases. Material for sequencing was blood. The CDR3 spells CASSHPRGQINNYGYTF. The CDR3, as DNA: TGTGCCAGCAGCCACCCTAGGGGGCAGATCAATAACTATGGCTACACCTTC.